Listed below are T cell receptor beta chains from one sample, sequenced in a study of T cell responses to AZD1222 COVID-19 vaccine. TCRdb's copy holds only in-frame clones and misses some; the assay was immunoSEQ multiplex PCR. The sample records around 150,000 clones, around 94% being singletons. The specimen comprised peripheral blood, sampled on day 0 of AZD1222 vaccination. These TCRs come from an adult in good health. Both conserved end residues are part of each CDR3. D genes are given only for firm matches. Expanded clones get a size class; other rows say once, few or many, or leave the size out.

cdr3_nt cdr3_aa clone_size j_call d_call cdr3_length v_call
TGTGCCACCAGTGATTTGAATAGAGGTAATCAGCCCCAGCATTTT CATSDLNRGNQPQHF NA TRBJ1-5 NA 15 TRBV24-1
TGTGCCAGCAGACAAGGGGGAAGCGGGAGGGCCGGCGAGACCCAGTACTTC CASRQGGSGRAGETQYF NA TRBJ2-5 TRBD2 17 TRBV3-1/TRBV3-2
TGTGCCAGCAGCTTAATCGCGCCGACAGATCGCTACGAGCAGTACTTC CASSLIAPTDRYEQYF NA TRBJ2-7 NA 16 TRBV7-9
TGTGCCAATATGGGACAGGGGGACACTGAAGCTTTCTTT CANMGQGDTEAFF NA TRBJ1-1 TRBD1 13 TRBV28
TGTGCCAGTAGTCTCAGACTAGCGGGGTCCACTGGGAGGAATGAGCAGTTCTTC CASSLRLAGSTGRNEQFF NA TRBJ2-1 TRBD2 18 TRBV19
TGTGCCAGCAGCCGACAGGGGTGGGTTGGCACAGATACGCAGTATTTT CASSRQGWVGTDTQYF NA TRBJ2-3 TRBD1 16 TRBV27
TGTGCCGCGGGACTTACAAGCAATCAGCCCCAGCATTTT CAAGLTSNQPQHF NA TRBJ1-5 NA 13 TRBV27
TGTGCCAGTAGTATCCAAACTAGTACCTACGAGCAGTACTTC CASSIQTSTYEQYF NA TRBJ2-7 NA 14 TRBV19
TGTGCCATCAGTGAGCCACCCACCGGGGAGCTGTTTTTT CAISEPPTGELFF NA TRBJ2-2 NA 13 TRBV10-3
TGTGCCAGCAGTCGTAGCGGGAGAGGGTCCTACGAGCAGTACTTC CASSRSGRGSYEQYF NA TRBJ2-7 TRBD2 15 TRBV5-4
TGTGCCAGCAGCTTTCCGAACACTGAAGCTTTCTTT CASSFPNTEAFF NA TRBJ1-1 NA 12 TRBV5-5
TGTGCCAGCAGCTCGCGACCAGGGTTGGAGCACTTC CASSSRPGLEHF NA TRBJ2-7 NA 12 TRBV7-9
TGTGCCAGCAGCCCCGGCCTGGGGACCTACGAGCAGTACTTC CASSPGLGTYEQYF NA TRBJ2-7 NA 14 TRBV7-7
TGTGCCAGTAGTACCCAAATGAAGGCTTTCTTT CASSTQMKAFF NA TRBJ1-1 NA 11 TRBV19
TGCGCCAGCAGCTCCCAGGGGTTGACTCCTGAAGCTTTCTTT CASSSQGLTPEAFF NA TRBJ1-1 NA 14 TRBV5-1
TGTGCCAGCAGCCTCCTCCGGGACATTCGCACAGATACGCAGTATTTT CASSLLRDIRTDTQYF NA TRBJ2-3 NA 16 TRBV7-2
TGCGCCAGCAGCTCCACAGAGGGCGGAGATACGCAGTATTTT CASSSTEGGDTQYF once TRBJ2-3 NA 14 TRBV5-1
TGTGCCACCAGTGACCCCTCTTATAGCGGGTCGTCCTACAATGAGCAGTTCTTC CATSDPSYSGSSYNEQFF NA TRBJ2-1 TRBD2 18 TRBV24-1
TGCAGTGCTAGTGGGCAGTACTACGAGCAGTACTTC CSASGQYYEQYF NA TRBJ2-7 NA 12 TRBV20-1
TGTGCCAGCAACTTCAGGAGGGCGGACGAGCAGTACTTC CASNFRRADEQYF NA TRBJ2-7 NA 13 TRBV5-5
TGTGCCAGCAGCCAAGCTCCGGGTTTGCGGTCTGAAGCTTTCTTT CASSQAPGLRSEAFF NA TRBJ1-1 NA 15 TRBV3-1/TRBV3-2
TGTGCCAGCAGCTTAGAGAGTGAAAAACTGTTTTTT CASSLESEKLFF NA TRBJ1-4 NA 12 TRBV11-2
TGTGCCAGCCGGTCTAGCGGGAGGGGGGACGAGCAGTACTTC CASRSSGRGDEQYF NA TRBJ2-7 TRBD2 14 TRBV28
TGTGCCAGCAGCTTCTTGGACAGACCCGGTCAGCCCCAGCATTTT CASSFLDRPGQPQHF NA TRBJ1-5 NA 15 TRBV7-2
TGTGCCAGCAGCCAGCGCGGAAATACGCAGTATTTT CASSQRGNTQYF NA TRBJ2-3 NA 12 TRBV9
TGCGCCAGCAGCTTGGACGGGGGCGCGGCGGTGACCCAGTACTTC CASSLDGGAAVTQYF NA TRBJ2-5 NA 15 TRBV5-1
TGCGCCAGCAGCCTCCATGACAGGGTTCCAGGACCCTATGGCTACACCTTC CASSLHDRVPGPYGYTF NA TRBJ1-2 TRBD1 17 TRBV4-1
TGCGCCAGCTCGGGTAGGCCGAATGAGCAGTTCTTC CASSGRPNEQFF NA TRBJ2-1 NA 12 TRBV10-1
TGTGCCATCAGTGGGGGCCGGACTAGCGGTACTAGCACAGATACGCAGTATTTT CAISGGRTSGTSTDTQYF NA TRBJ2-3 TRBD2 18 TRBV10-3
TGCGCCAGCAGCTTGCGAGCGGGAGGTGAGGAGCAGTACTTC CASSLRAGGEEQYF NA TRBJ2-7 TRBD2 14 TRBV5-1
TGTGCCAGCAGCCGAGTCCCGGGACAGGGTGGGGATGAAAAACTGTTTTTT CASSRVPGQGGDEKLFF NA TRBJ1-4 TRBD1 17 TRBV3-1/TRBV3-2
TGTGCCACCAGCAGATGGGGGCAATCGGGCACTGAAGCTTTCTTT CATSRWGQSGTEAFF NA TRBJ1-1 NA 15 TRBV15
TGTGCCAGCAGCTCAAGTTTCTCCTACGAGCAGTACTTC CASSSSFSYEQYF NA TRBJ2-7 NA 13 TRBV7-9
TGTGCCAGCAGTCCATGGACCGGGGTTGGAGATACGCAGTATTTT CASSPWTGVGDTQYF NA TRBJ2-3 NA 15 TRBV28
TGCGCCAGCAGCTTCCCAGGTGGTTCAGGAGGGCGGACTGAAGCTTTCTTT CASSFPGGSGGRTEAFF NA TRBJ1-1 NA 17 TRBV5-1
TGTGCCAGCAGCGTAGACGGGAATTCTGGAAACACCATATATTTT CASSVDGNSGNTIYF NA TRBJ1-3 NA 15 TRBV9
TGTGCCAGCAGCTTAGATACAGGGGTGGCAGATACGCAGTATTTT CASSLDTGVADTQYF NA TRBJ2-3 TRBD1 15 TRBV11-2
TGTGCCAGCAGTGAAGGGCCCCACACCGGGGAGCTGTTTTTT CASSEGPHTGELFF NA TRBJ2-2 NA 14 TRBV6-4
TGCGCCAGCAGTGAGCCTATAAGGGCAAACACTGAAGCTTTCTTT CASSEPIRANTEAFF NA TRBJ1-1 NA 15 TRBV10-2
TGTGCCAGCAGCCCCCAGTCCAGAGAAGCTTTCTTT CASSPQSREAFF NA TRBJ1-1 NA 12 TRBV3-1/TRBV3-2
TGCAGTGCTAGTCCGTCTAGCGGGAACTACGAGCAGTACTTC CSASPSSGNYEQYF NA TRBJ2-7 TRBD2 14 TRBV20-1
TGCGCCAGCAGTGAGGAAAGGGTCCCCAATCAGCCCCAGCATTTT CASSEERVPNQPQHF NA TRBJ1-5 NA 15 TRBV10-2
TGTGCCAGTAGTGGTGGAGGGGGGCACTATGGCTACACCTTC CASSGGGGHYGYTF NA TRBJ1-2 NA 14 TRBV19
TGTGCCAGCAGGTTGGGGTGGGAGAGGCCCCAGCATTTT CASRLGWERPQHF NA TRBJ1-5 NA 13 TRBV12-3/TRBV12-4
TGTGCCAGCAGTTACTCGAGACTCCAGCCCCAGCATTTT CASSYSRLQPQHF NA TRBJ1-5 NA 13 TRBV6-5